This TCR beta chain stems from a study of beta chain features in type 1 diabetes. This clone has just a few counts. Every bit of the isolated RNA underwent reverse transcription, so sequencing read expressed TCRB transcripts. Using immunoSEQ multiplex PCR, the repertoire was profiled, and TCRdb retains in-frame clones only, with some absent. The table has some 300,000 clones, about 7.8% seen once. Unmatched junction bases numbered 8, after V lost 3 bases and J lost 6 bases. This CDR3 region has 15 residues. Germline-derived CDR1 and CDR2 are SGHDT and YYEEEE. This chain joins TRBV5-6 and TRBJ2-3; 9 nucleotides align to TRBD1. The material sequenced was central memory CD4+ T cells from blood. The clonotype was recovered from a woman aged 18-29 years in good health. CDR3 in amino acids: CASSSTGTGPDTQYF. The CDR3 DNA follows: TGTGCCAGCAGCTCGACCGGGACAGGGCCCGATACGCAGTATTTT.